The 20 T cell receptor beta chains presented below share a single source sample, sequenced in a study of radiation and T cells in renal cell carcinoma (dated by TCRdb to 2020 to 2022). In the paper's terms, the time point label means: blood 2 weeks post-SBRT. This sample's treatment or condition label indicates: 15 Gy SBRT to primary tumor, nephrectomy 4 weeks later. Library preparation used the immunoSEQ multiplex PCR assay. Entries here come from immuneACCESS through TCRdb and include only in-frame sequences with V and J called. Some clones fail to appear in such tables; in the studies checked, an unresolved V gene covers under half of the shortfall, and the cause of the remainder is unknown. The sample includes about 58,000 clones, with around 78% observed a single time. The ten largest account for under 7% of the sample. The sequencing used blood, collected from a patient whose treatment included radiotherapy and nephrectomy. The receptors were sampled from a man in his sixties with renal cell carcinoma.

The chain is built from TRBV6-5 and TRBJ1-2; TRBD1 aligns across 7 bases. The CDR3 totals 14 residues. V lost 4 bases to trimming and J lost 2 bases; unmatched junction nucleotides: 4. Germline V gene data show CDR1 as MNHEY and CDR2 as SVGAGI. The CDR3 loop is CASSWDRENYGYTF. The CDR3 bases are TGTGCCAGCAGTTGGGACAGAGAGAACTATGGCTACACCTTC.

This sequence joins TRBV6-6 and TRBJ2-3; perhaps TRBD1 as D (5 bases). Germline assignment: CDR1 MNHNY and CDR2 SVGAGI (reference sequence). This CDR3 region has 15 residues. V lost 5 bases, J lost 1 base, and 13 bases lay in between. Here the CDR3 reads CASSKTGGRTDTQYF. DNA of the CDR3: TGTGCCAGCAGTAAAACAGGCGGACGCACAGATACGCAGTATTTT.

The chain is built from TRBV9 and TRBJ2-3, with TRBD1 as a possible D gene (5 bases). The length of the CDR3 is 17 residues. From germline, CDR1 is SGDLS and CDR2 YYNGEE. Trimming shortened V by 4 bases and J by 2 bases, and 20 bases separated the two germline ends. CDR3 DNA sequence: TGTGCCAGCAGCCCCCAGGGTCCCCCGCTGTACACAGATACGCAGTATTTT. Protein: CASSPQGPPLYTDTQYF.

The chain combines TRBV7-2 with TRBJ1-4; 7 bases fit TRBD1. The CDR3 runs 15 residues. The V segment lost 4 bases and the J segment 0 bases; nucleotides outside the gene matches: 2. The germline gives CDR1 SGHTA, CDR2 FQGNSA. The CDR3 DNA reads TGTGCCAGCAGCTCAGGGACAGCAACTAATGAAAAACTGTTTTTT. Its protein product is CASSSGTATNEKLFF. The complete variable domain, with remaining parts taken from reference TRBV7-2 and TRBJ1-4, reads GAGVSQSPSNKVTEKGKDVELRCDPISGHTALYWYRQSLGQGLEFLIYFQGNSAPDKSGLPSDRFSAERTGGSVSTLTIQRTQQEDSAVYLCASSSGTATNEKLFFGSGTQLSVL.

This clone appeared a few times. The chain carries TRBV5-1 and TRBJ1-2, with 9 bases matching TRBD1. CDR3 length equals 19 residues. Germline lookup yields CDR1 SGHRS and CDR2 YFSETQ. V dropped 3 bases and J dropped 8; count of bases not matched to a gene: 23. The chain's CDR3 is CASSSVQGARLGAWEGYTF. CDR3 DNA: TGCGCCAGCAGCTCCGTACAGGGGGCGCGTTTAGGCGCTTGGGAGGGCTACACCTTC. The full variable domain, completed using reference TRBV5-1 and TRBJ1-2, is KAGVTQTPRYLIKTRGQQVTLSCSPISGHRSVSWYQQTPGQGLQFLFEYFSETQRNKGNFPGRFSGRQFSNSRSEMNVSTLELGDSALYLCASSSVQGARLGAWEGYTFGSGTRLTVV.

This clone appeared a few times. This rearrangement joins TRBV11-3 to TRBJ1-3; D is unresolved. Germline CDR1 is SGHNT and CDR2 is YENEEA. Trimming stripped 2 bases from V and 0 bases from J, with 2 bases between. The CDR3 loop spans 13 amino acids. CDR3 nucleotide sequence: TGTGCCAGCAGCTTAAGCTCTGGAAACACCATATATTTT. It encodes CASSLSSGNTIYF. Full variable domain (rest looked up from reference TRBV11-3 and TRBJ1-3): EAGVVQSPRYKIIEKKQPVAFWCNPISGHNTLYWYLQNLGQGPELLIRYENEEAVDDSQLPKDRFSAERLKGVDSTLKIQPAELGDSAVYLCASSLSSGNTIYFGEGSWLTVV.

The chain has TRBV11-1 and TRBJ1-2, with D perhaps matching TRBD1 (5 bases). Germline V lookup: CDR1 SGHAT, CDR2 FQDESV (reference sequence). This CDR3 has 15 amino acids. Trimming shortened V by 5 bases and J by 0 bases, and 13 bases separated the two germline ends. This chain's CDR3 is CASSPQGIPNYGYTF. CDR3 DNA: TGTGCCAGCAGCCCCCAGGGCATACCTAACTATGGCTACACCTTC.

This clone occurred once. The chain is built from TRBV6-6 and TRBJ2-7; D unresolved. The CDR3 is made up of 13 amino acids. V lost 0 bases to trimming and J lost 7 bases, with 10 bases between them. From germline, CDR1 is MNHNY and CDR2 SVGAGI (reference sequence). CDR3 sequence (DNA): TGTGCCAGCAGTTACTCGAAAGGGTTTGAGCAGTACTTC. This codes for CASSYSKGFEQYF.

The chain employs TRBV11-2 and TRBJ2-2; D uncertain. Trimming took 1 base from V and 2 from J, leaving 11 bases between them. This CDR3 is built from 16 residues. From germline, CDR1 is SGHAT and CDR2 FQNNGV. The CDR3 nucleotides are TGTGCCAGCAGCTTAGTCGCAGGCTCTAACACCGGGGAGCTGTTTTTT. Encoded protein: CASSLVAGSNTGELFF.

The V gene is TRBV19, the J gene TRBJ2-4; 7 bases agree with TRBD1. The CDR3 consists of 16 residues. V gave up 1 base and J gave up 8 bases; unmatched junction bases: 11. Germline CDR1 LNHDA, CDR2 SQIVND (reference sequence). The CDR3: CASSIGGQLPRDIQYF. CDR3 DNA sequence: TGTGCCAGTAGTATAGGGGGACAGCTTCCGCGGGACATTCAGTACTTC.

CDR3 sequence (DNA): TGTGCCAGCAGTGACGCAGGGGGCACAGATACGCAGTATTTT. Translating gives CASSDAGGTDTQYF. This chain joins TRBV6-4 and TRBJ2-3, with D possibly matching TRBD1 (6 bases). Trimming left V 2 bases short and J 1 base short, with 7 bases between. The CDR3 covers 14 residues. CDR1 MRHNA and CDR2 SNTAGT come from the germline V gene.

The chain combines TRBV30 with TRBJ2-3, with 15 bases matching TRBD2. Germline CDR1 GTSNPN, CDR2 SVGIG (reference sequence). V shed 0 bases and J 4 bases; nucleotides not matched to a gene: 8. The CDR3 covers 18 residues. The CDR3 coding sequence is TGTGCCTGGAGTGTTTCAAGGACTAGCGGGGGGGCCGCAGATACGCAGTATTTT. Translation gives CAWSVSRTSGGAADTQYF.

The rearrangement joins TRBV2 to TRBJ2-3; 8 bases fit TRBD1. The CDR3 is made up of 13 amino acids. CDR1 SNHLY and CDR2 FYNNEI come from the germline V gene. J gave up 4 bases and V 11 bases, and 8 bases lay outside the gene matches. The CDR3 reads CAGQGSHSDTQYF. Here the CDR3 DNA reads TGTGCCGGACAGGGCTCCCACTCAGATACGCAGTATTTT.

This chain joins TRBV4-3 and TRBJ1-2; unclear D gene. CDR1 and CDR2 (germline): LGHNA, YSLEER. V was trimmed by 0 bases and J by 6 bases, leaving 8 bases between them. This CDR3 has 13 amino acids. The CDR3 loop is CASSQDLRDGYTF. The CDR3 coding sequence is TGCGCCAGCAGCCAAGATCTTAGGGATGGCTACACCTTC.

The chain carries TRBV21-1 and TRBJ2-4; no check of the table's D call, TRBD1, against the DNA was made. TRBV21-1 is given as a pseudogene. CDR3 size: 17 residues. The CDR3 loop is CASSRHIGWAPKNIQYF. As DNA, the CDR3 is TGTGCCAGCAGCAGACACATTGGCTGGGCCCCCAAAAACATTCAGTACTTC.

V is TRBV12-5 and J is TRBJ2-1, with a possible D match to TRBD1 (5 bases). Trimming left V 0 bases short and J 5 bases short, with 11 bases between. Per germline, CDR1 LGHNT and CDR2 FRNRAP. The CDR3 contains 15 residues. The CDR3 region is CASGLVWGGNNEQFF. The CDR3 bases are TGTGCTAGTGGTTTGGTCTGGGGCGGCAACAATGAGCAGTTCTTC.

V usage is TRBV6-4 and J usage is TRBJ1-2, with D perhaps matching TRBD1 (5 bases). Germline lookup yields CDR1 MRHNA and CDR2 SNTAGT. V dropped 0 bases and J dropped 8 bases, with 10 bases sitting between them. The CDR3 has 13 residues. The CDR3 DNA is TGTGCCAGCAGTGACTCGATGAGGGGCGGCTACACCTTC. Translating gives CASSDSMRGGYTF.

The chain uses TRBV5-4 and TRBJ2-5, with 11 bases that match TRBD1. With the DNA end fitting TRBJ2-7 better, the J assignment may be wrong. The CDR3 is 14 amino acids. Germline values: CDR1 SGHNT, CDR2 YYREEE (reference sequence). DNA for the CDR3: TGTGCCAGCAGCTCGGACAGGGGGCGGTACGAGCAGTACTTC. Translating gives CASSSDRGRYEQYF.

The chain is built from TRBV27 and TRBJ2-2, with D possibly being TRBD1 (6 bases). CDR1 is MNHEY and CDR2 is SMNVEV in the germline V gene (reference sequence). The V gene lost 5 bases and the J gene lost 3 bases, with 13 bases spanning the gap. CDR3 length: 15 residues. The CDR3 coding sequence is TGTGCCAGCAGTCCACGGGACACTTACACCGGGGAGCTGTTTTTT. Translation: CASSPRDTYTGELFF.

This clone was recorded once. The V and J genes are TRBV10-3 and TRBJ2-3, with D perhaps matching TRBD1 (5 bases). The V end was cut by 3 bases, the J end by 6 bases, with 25 bases between. CDR1 ENHRY and CDR2 SYGVKD come from the germline V gene. This CDR3 has 18 residues. The CDR3 DNA reads as TGTGCCATCAGTGAAGGTGGGGCAGGGAATTATAAACGGGATACGCAGTATTTT. Translating gives CAISEGGAGNYKRDTQYF.